The T cell receptor beta chain described here comes from a study of cytomegalovirus exposure and HLA in healthy donors. This clone was detected only a few times. Antigen unknown. Points from the study as a whole: Accurate HLA-A and HLA-B prediction from TCR beta sequences was reported for most subjects.

This CDR3 is 15 amino acids long. CDR1 is MNHNY, CDR2 SVGAGI, per germline (reference sequence). Trimming took 6 bases from V and 2 from J; bases not matched to a gene: 7. PCR used 60 Vbeta primers and 13 Jbeta primers. TCRdb keeps only in-frame clones here, not all; method: immunoSEQ multiplex PCR. The sample holds around 120,000 clones, 65% to 80% seen once. The receptor comes from a human donor in good health. Source material: PBMCs. The gene calls are TRBV6-6 and TRBJ2-1, with TRBD2 matching over 7 bases. The CDR3 loop reads CASSQIAGAYNEQFF. CDR3 bases: TGTGCCAGCAGCCAAATAGCGGGCGCCTACAATGAGCAGTTCTTC.